This paragraph reports one TCR beta chain. Antigen: not known. Germline CDR1 SGHTA, CDR2 FQGTGA. The germline V and J ends were trimmed by 4 bases and 7 bases, with 11 bases remaining between them. The length of the CDR3 is 13 residues. The data were taken from a study of cytomegalovirus exposure and HLA in healthy donors. Findings and caveats of the study: The majority of TCR sequences were rare, yet some public TCRs appeared in many donors.

The PCR used 60 Vbeta and 13 Jbeta primers. Assay used: immunoSEQ multiplex PCR; TCRdb lists only in-frame clones, some missing. The sample consists of 150,000 to 200,000 clones, 60% to 85% of them appearing once. Though nominally healthy at sampling, donors likely had unrecorded immune exposures. The J gene is TRBJ1-5, the V gene TRBV7-3; D remains ambiguous. The receptor comes from a woman aged 35 to 49 in good health and CMV-seropositive. The sample taken for sequencing was PBMCs. The CDR3 loop is CASSSSAGQPQHF. CDR3 DNA: TGTGCCAGCAGCTCTTCCGCGGGGCAGCCCCAGCATTTT.